One and the same sample provided the 27 T cell receptor beta chains below, sequenced in a study of CD8 T cells in ankylosing spondylitis. TCRdb re-analysed the 5' RACE reads in MiXCR, keeping a single row per CDR3 protein. The sample carries about 230,000 distinct CDR3 sequences, less than 9.5% recorded once. The source material was blood, either unsorted or a sorted T cell fraction (not recorded which). Receptors were obtained from a female donor with ankylosing spondylitis or in good health (not recorded which).

This clonotype was observed many times. This rearrangement joins TRBV5-1 to TRBJ2-1; 9 bases fit TRBD2. Germline values: CDR1 SGHRS, CDR2 YFSETQ. This CDR3 region has 15 residues. The ends lost 0 bases at V and 6 bases at J; junction bases unmatched: 4. CDR3 bases: TGCGCCAGCAGCTTGGCTGCGGGAGGGCCCAATGAGCAGTTCTTC. Translated, it gives CASSLAAGGPNEQFF.

This clonotype was recorded at least ten times. This chain links TRBV18 with TRBJ2-7; 10 nucleotides agree with TRBD2. J lost 6 bases, V lost 2 bases, and 7 bases had no gene match. The germline gives CDR1 KGHSH, CDR2 LQKENI. CDR3 size: 15 residues. As DNA, the CDR3 is TGTGCCAGCTCACCAACGTCGACTAGCGGGCGCGAGCAGTACTTC. Translation: CASSPTSTSGREQYF.

The chain has TRBV28 and TRBJ1-4; perhaps TRBD1 as D (6 bases). Germline CDR1 and CDR2: MDHEN and SYDVKM. Trimming removed 4 bases at V and 7 bases at J, with 19 bases between. The CDR3 runs to 16 residues. This CDR3 reads CASSSPGHGFAEKLFF. The CDR3 DNA reads as TGTGCCAGCAGTTCTCCGGGACACGGCTTTGCTGAAAAACTGTTTTTT.

This clonotype occurred many times. This chain connects TRBV10-1 to TRBJ2-7, with 9 bases fitting TRBD2. CDR1 WNHNN and CDR2 SYGVQD come from the germline V gene (reference sequence). This CDR3 spans 15 amino acids. V was clipped by 2 bases and J by 2 bases; unmatched bases: 4. The CDR3 spells CASSEGLALTYEQYF. CDR3 DNA: TGCGCCAGCAGTGAGGGACTAGCGCTTACCTACGAGCAGTACTTC.

This clonotype appeared many times. The chain has TRBV4-3 and TRBJ1-2; D is undetermined. V lost 3 bases to trimming and J lost 2 bases, with 10 bases between them. The CDR3 runs to 14 residues. Germline V gene data show CDR1 as LGHNA and CDR2 as YSLEER. The CDR3 is CASSHGGVNYGYTF. CDR3 bases: TGCGCCAGCAGCCACGGCGGGGTAAACTATGGCTACACCTTC.

This clonotype was counted at least ten times. This sequence joins TRBV7-6 and TRBJ2-7; 8 bases are shared with TRBD2. This CDR3 contains 14 residues. The germline gives CDR1 SGHVS, CDR2 FNYEAQ. Trimming removed 2 bases from V and 2 bases from J; junction bases left unmatched: 2. The CDR3 loop is CASSLSGSTYEQYF. In DNA form, the CDR3 reads TGTGCCAGCAGCTTAAGCGGGAGTACCTACGAGCAGTACTTC.

This clonotype has at least ten counts. The chain couples TRBV6-1 to TRBJ2-7; no firm D call. This CDR3 spans 10 amino acids. V shed 8 bases and J shed 4 bases, with 6 bases lying between them. Germline V lookup: CDR1 MNHNS, CDR2 SASEGT. CDR3 coding DNA: TGTGCCAGCCATGGGTACGAGCAGTACTTC. Its translation: CASHGYEQYF.

This clonotype was detected only a few times. This may be a read error, as it is one base from a much larger clone. J is TRBJ2-2 and V is TRBV11-2, with 8 positions matching TRBD2. The V segment lost 4 bases and the J segment 8 bases; nucleotides outside the gene matches: 6. CDR3 length: 14 residues. Germline values: CDR1 SGHAT, CDR2 FQNNGV. For the CDR3, the DNA is TGTGCCAGCAGCTCCTGGACTAGCCAGGGGGAGCTGTTTTTT. Protein: CASSSWTSQGELFF.

This clonotype was counted many times. The chain is built from TRBV28 and TRBJ2-1; D is ambiguous. Germline V gene lookup returns CDR1 MDHEN and CDR2 SYDVKM. CDR3 length equals 11 residues. V was shortened by 11 bases and J by 7 bases, with 12 bases between the two germline ends. The CDR3 loop reads CAGGNRNEQFF. In DNA, the CDR3 is TGTGCCGGCGGAAACCGGAATGAGCAGTTCTTC.

This clonotype was recorded at least ten times. V gene TRBV5-1 combines with J gene TRBJ2-7, with D unresolved. V was clipped by 2 bases and J by 5 bases, with 11 bases between them. CDR1 and CDR2 (germline): SGHRS, YFSETQ. CDR3 size: 13 residues. CDR3 sequence: CASSFNSPNEQYF. CDR3 bases: TGCGCCAGCAGCTTCAACTCCCCCAACGAGCAGTACTTC.

This clonotype occurred many times. The J gene is TRBJ2-7, the V gene TRBV12-3 or TRBV12-4; D unclear. V was shortened by 2 bases and J by 3 bases, with 8 bases between the two germline ends. This CDR3 has 13 amino acids. The CDR3 is CASSLRQFYEQYF. Here the CDR3 DNA reads TGTGCCAGCAGTTTACGGCAGTTCTACGAGCAGTACTTC.

This clonotype was counted ten times or more. This rearrangement joins TRBV6-5 to TRBJ1-4, with 9 nucleotides matching TRBD1. The J segment lost 7 bases and the V segment lost 10 bases, leaving 4 bases of the junction unmatched. The CDR3 is 12 amino acids. Germline V gives CDR1 MNHEY, CDR2 SVGAGI. This chain's CDR3 is CATGTGREKLFF. Here the CDR3 DNA reads TGTGCCACCGGGACAGGGCGTGAAAAACTGTTTTTT.

This clonotype appeared many times. The chain joins TRBV29-1 to TRBJ2-7, with D unclear. CDR3 size: 13 residues. V shed 3 bases and J shed 2 bases, with 11 bases lying between them. Germline CDR1 SQVTM, CDR2 ANQGSEA. DNA for the CDR3: TGCAGCGTTGAGTTGGGCAGGACCTACGAGCAGTACTTC. It yields the protein CSVELGRTYEQYF.

This clonotype has at least ten counts. The chain combines TRBV6-1 with TRBJ2-3; tentatively, D is TRBD2 (6 bases). The V gene's germline CDR1 is MNHNS and CDR2 SASEGT. The CDR3 is 15 residues long. With 2 bases removed from V and 6 bases from J, the gap between germline ends came to 15 bases. Written as DNA, the CDR3 is TGTGCCAGCAGTGAATTGGGGACTCTAAGGGATACGCAGTATTTT. Amino acids: CASSELGTLRDTQYF.

This clonotype was counted ten times or more. The V gene is TRBV20-1, the J gene TRBJ2-5, with a weak D call TRBD2 (5 bases). Germline assignment: CDR1 DFQATT and CDR2 SNEGSKA (reference sequence). V lost 3 bases and J 4 bases, leaving 9 bases between the germline ends. The CDR3 totals 12 residues. The CDR3 sequence is CSARGSRETQYF. The CDR3 DNA sequence: TGCAGTGCTAGGGGGAGTCGAGAGACCCAGTACTTC.

Points on this clonotype: Mismatch with germline at one junction end may stem from a read error. The CDR3 region is CPSSLWGGETQYF. The CDR3 DNA is TGTCCCAGCAGCTTGTGGGGTGGGGAGACCCAGTACTTC. This rearrangement joins TRBV5-5 to TRBJ2-5; D uncertain. CDR1 SGHKS and CDR2 YYEKEE come from the germline V gene (reference sequence). This CDR3 spans 13 amino acids.

In this sample, this clonotype turned up a few times. J is TRBJ2-7 and V is TRBV30; D is possibly TRBD2 (6 bases). Germline CDR1 reads GTSNPN; CDR2 reads SVGIG (reference sequence). This CDR3 has 16 residues. Trimming stripped 3 bases from V and 6 bases from J, with 24 bases between. Here the CDR3 DNA reads TGTGCCTGGAGCCGTTCCGGGACGCCGGCGGGGCTCGAGCAGTACTTC. Residues: CAWSRSGTPAGLEQYF.

This clonotype has ten or more counts. V gene TRBV5-1 combines with J gene TRBJ1-2, with D unclear. Germline V gene data show CDR1 as SGHRS and CDR2 as YFSETQ. V lost 0 bases and J 8 bases, leaving 11 bases between the germline ends. This CDR3 region has 13 residues. The DNA for the CDR3 is TGCGCCAGCAGCTTGGGGCAGGAGGGCGGCTACACCTTC. Its protein is CASSLGQEGGYTF.

In its sample, this clonotype was seen many times. The chain uses TRBV6-5 and TRBJ2-7, with 9 bases aligning to TRBD2. Germline CDR1 is MNHEY and CDR2 is SVGAGI. Trimming cost V 9 bases and J 7 bases; bases outside gene matches: 7. This CDR3 has 12 residues. The CDR3 region is CASGVAGDEQYF. In nucleotides, the CDR3 is TGTGCCAGTGGGGTAGCGGGAGATGAGCAGTACTTC.

This clonotype showed up many times. This chain links TRBV7-9 with TRBJ2-1; D gene uncertain. The CDR3 loop spans 13 amino acids. V dropped 3 bases and J dropped 4 bases, with 7 bases sitting between them. Germline V lookup: CDR1 SEHNR, CDR2 FQNEAQ (reference sequence). CDR3 residues: CASSFDAYNEQFF. As DNA, the CDR3 is TGTGCCAGCAGCTTTGACGCTTACAATGAGCAGTTCTTC.

This clonotype was observed many times. The chain couples TRBV5-1 to TRBJ2-1; the D gene is possibly TRBD1 (6 bases). The V gene's germline CDR1 is SGHRS and CDR2 YFSETQ. The CDR3 is 15 residues long. The V and J ends lost 2 bases and 2 bases respectively, with 11 bases between them. The CDR3 region has the DNA TGCGCCAGCAGCTTTCCAGGGGCGGCCTACAATGAGCAGTTCTTC. The encoded protein is CASSFPGAAYNEQFF.

This chain joins TRBV30 and TRBJ2-3, with D hard to call. The CDR3 length is 12 residues. Germline V gene data show CDR1 as GTSNPN and CDR2 as SVGIG (reference sequence). Trimming removed 5 bases from V and 4 bases from J, with 10 bases in between. The chain's CDR3 is CAWGPTADTQYF. The CDR3 nucleotides are TGTGCCTGGGGTCCTACGGCAGATACGCAGTATTTT.

This clonotype was seen ten or more times. This rearrangement joins TRBV28 to TRBJ2-6; D uncertain. Trimming stripped 4 bases from V and 5 bases from J, with 18 bases between. Germline assignment: CDR1 MDHEN and CDR2 SYDVKM. CDR3 length: 17 amino acids. CDR3 region: CASSSAVDGYRANVLTF. CDR3 bases: TGTGCCAGCAGTTCCGCCGTCGACGGGTATAGGGCCAACGTCCTGACTTTC.

This clonotype was observed many times. This chain joins TRBV3-1 and TRBJ2-1, with TRBD2 matching over 9 bases. Trimming at V came to 4 bases and at J to 10 bases, leaving 8 bases not matched to a gene. Germline V gives CDR1 LGHDT, CDR2 YNNKEL (reference sequence). The CDR3 runs to 14 residues. The CDR3 is CASSLSGSPHEQFF. CDR3 nucleotides: TGTGCCAGCAGCCTTAGCGGGAGTCCTCACGAGCAGTTCTTC.

In this sample, this clonotype turned up many times. The chain couples TRBV20-1 to TRBJ2-7; D is possibly TRBD2 (5 bases). The germline V and J ends were trimmed by 2 bases and 3 bases, with 20 bases remaining between them. This CDR3 spans 16 amino acids. Germline V gives CDR1 DFQATT, CDR2 SNEGSKA (reference sequence). The CDR3 here is CSARPLASLVNYEQYF. CDR3 bases: TGCAGTGCTAGACCCCTGGCTAGCCTGGTTAACTACGAGCAGTACTTC.

This clonotype was seen ten or more times. The V gene is TRBV5-1, the J gene TRBJ2-1, with D perhaps TRBD1 or TRBD2 (5 bases each). The CDR3 is made up of 14 amino acids. Germline assignment: CDR1 SGHRS and CDR2 YFSETQ. V dropped 4 bases and J dropped 7 bases, with 15 bases sitting between them. The CDR3 sequence: CASSDGTEGNEQFF. In DNA, the CDR3 is TGCGCCAGCAGCGACGGGACGGAAGGGAATGAGCAGTTCTTC.

This clonotype was counted at least ten times. The rearrangement uses TRBV6-5 and TRBJ1-1; tentatively, D is TRBD1 (5 bases). The ends were cut back, 5 bases at V and 4 bases at J, with 14 bases in the middle. Germline-derived CDR1 and CDR2 are MNHEY and SVGAGI. The CDR3 is 14 residues long. In DNA form, the CDR3 reads TGTGCCAGCAGTCCGGATTGGGGGTCCACTGAAGCTTTCTTT. It specifies CASSPDWGSTEAFF.